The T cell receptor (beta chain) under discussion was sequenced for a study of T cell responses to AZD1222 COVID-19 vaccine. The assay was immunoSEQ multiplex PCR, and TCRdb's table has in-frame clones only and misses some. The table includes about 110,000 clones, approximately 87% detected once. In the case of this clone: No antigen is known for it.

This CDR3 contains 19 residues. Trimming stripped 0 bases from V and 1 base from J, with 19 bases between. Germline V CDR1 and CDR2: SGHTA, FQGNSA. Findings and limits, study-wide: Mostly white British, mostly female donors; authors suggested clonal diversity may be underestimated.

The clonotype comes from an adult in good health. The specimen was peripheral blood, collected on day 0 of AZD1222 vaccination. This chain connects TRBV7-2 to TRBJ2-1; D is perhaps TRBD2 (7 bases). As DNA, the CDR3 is TGTGCCAGCAGCTTAGCGGTGGGAGGGGGTATAGGGTCCTACAATGAGCAGTTCTTC. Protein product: CASSLAVGGGIGSYNEQFF.